This T cell receptor beta chain comes out of a study of blood T cell repertoires in COVID-19. Study in general: The United States, Italy and Spain supplied acute and convalescent COVID-19 samples. PBMCs, B-cell-depleted T cells, or T cells were the source of the cDNA or gDNA that made up the material.

Authors' processing steps: Reference gene primer amplification gave nucleated cell count estimates. The method was immunoSEQ multiplex PCR; TCRdb's version includes in-frame clones alone and lacks a portion of them. V, J and clone size are those of that table, while D and trimming were read from the DNA. The sample shows tens of thousands of clones, roughly four fifths of them seen only once. The sequenced material came from peripheral blood. This sequence was found in a man aged 45 to 65 with active or convalescent COVID-19.

The DNA of the CDR3 is TGTGCCAGCAGTGACTCGAGAGGGACAACGAACACTGAAGCTTTCTTT. This codes for CASSDSRGTTNTEAFF. The J gene is TRBJ1-1, the V gene TRBV6-4; D perhaps matches TRBD1 (6 bases). Germline values: CDR1 MRHNA, CDR2 SNTAGT. The CDR3 is made up of 16 amino acids. Trimming left V 0 bases short and J 1 base short, with 12 bases between.